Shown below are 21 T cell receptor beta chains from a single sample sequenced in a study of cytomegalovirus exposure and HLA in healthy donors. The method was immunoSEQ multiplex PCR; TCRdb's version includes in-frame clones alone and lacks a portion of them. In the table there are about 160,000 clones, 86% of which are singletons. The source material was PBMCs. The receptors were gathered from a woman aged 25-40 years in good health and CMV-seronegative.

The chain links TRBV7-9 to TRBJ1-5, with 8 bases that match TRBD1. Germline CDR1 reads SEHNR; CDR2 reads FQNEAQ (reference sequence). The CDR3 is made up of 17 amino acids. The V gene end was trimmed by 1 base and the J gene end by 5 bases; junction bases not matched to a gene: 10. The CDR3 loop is CASSLGLADRGDQPQHF. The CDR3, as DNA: TGTGCCAGCAGCTTAGGGTTAGCCGACAGGGGTGATCAGCCCCAGCATTTT.

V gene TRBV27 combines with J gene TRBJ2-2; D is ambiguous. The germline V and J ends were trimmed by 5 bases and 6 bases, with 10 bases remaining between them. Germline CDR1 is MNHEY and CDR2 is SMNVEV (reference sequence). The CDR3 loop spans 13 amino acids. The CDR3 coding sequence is TGTGCCAGCAGTGCGGCCGTGGCCGGGGAGCTGTTTTTT. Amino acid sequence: CASSAAVAGELFF.

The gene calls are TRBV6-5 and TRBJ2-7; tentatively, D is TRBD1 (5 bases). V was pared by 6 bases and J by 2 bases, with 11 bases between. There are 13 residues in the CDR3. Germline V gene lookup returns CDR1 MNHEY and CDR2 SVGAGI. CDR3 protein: CASSPTVPYEQYF. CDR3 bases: TGTGCCAGCAGCCCGACAGTACCCTACGAGCAGTACTTC.

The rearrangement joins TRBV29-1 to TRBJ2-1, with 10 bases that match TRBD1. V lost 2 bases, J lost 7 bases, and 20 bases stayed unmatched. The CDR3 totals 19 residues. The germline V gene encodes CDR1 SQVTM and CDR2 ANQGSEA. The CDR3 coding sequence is TGCAGCGTTGAAAATTATCAAAGAGACAGGGGGCACGTAGTGAATGAGCAGTTCTTC. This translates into CSVENYQRDRGHVVNEQFF.

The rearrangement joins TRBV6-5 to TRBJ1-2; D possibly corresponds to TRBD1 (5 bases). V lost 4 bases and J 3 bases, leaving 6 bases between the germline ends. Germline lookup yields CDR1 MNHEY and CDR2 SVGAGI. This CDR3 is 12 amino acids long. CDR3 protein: CASSSRDYGYTF. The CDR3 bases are TGTGCCAGCAGTTCCAGGGACTATGGCTACACCTTC.

The CDR3 DNA is TGTGCCAGCAGCTCAATAGGGGGCCCAGCCAAAAACATTCAGTACTTC. It codes for CASSSIGGPAKNIQYF. The chain couples TRBV5-4 to TRBJ2-4; 7 bases fit TRBD1. V shed 3 bases and J 0 bases; nucleotides not matched to a gene: 6. The germline V gene has CDR1 SGHNT and CDR2 YYREEE (reference sequence). The CDR3 is 16 residues long.

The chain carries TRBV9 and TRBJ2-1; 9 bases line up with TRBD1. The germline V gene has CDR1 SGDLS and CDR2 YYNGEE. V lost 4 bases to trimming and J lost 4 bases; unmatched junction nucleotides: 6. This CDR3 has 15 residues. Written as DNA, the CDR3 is TGTGCCAGCAGCCCCGGGGACAGGGTTTACAATGAGCAGTTCTTC. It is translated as CASSPGDRVYNEQFF.

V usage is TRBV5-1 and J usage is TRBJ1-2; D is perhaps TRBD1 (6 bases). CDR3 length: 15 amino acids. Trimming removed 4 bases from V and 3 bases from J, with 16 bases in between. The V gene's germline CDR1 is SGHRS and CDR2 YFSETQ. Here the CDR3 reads CASSTGTNRDYGYTF. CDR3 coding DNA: TGCGCCAGCAGCACAGGGACCAACCGGGACTATGGCTACACCTTC.

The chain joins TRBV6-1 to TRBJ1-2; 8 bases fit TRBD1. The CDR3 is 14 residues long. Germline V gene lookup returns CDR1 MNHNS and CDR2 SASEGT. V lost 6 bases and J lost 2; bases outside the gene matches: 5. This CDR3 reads CASSRQGRNYGYTF. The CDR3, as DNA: TGTGCCAGCAGCCGACAGGGGCGAAACTATGGCTACACCTTC.

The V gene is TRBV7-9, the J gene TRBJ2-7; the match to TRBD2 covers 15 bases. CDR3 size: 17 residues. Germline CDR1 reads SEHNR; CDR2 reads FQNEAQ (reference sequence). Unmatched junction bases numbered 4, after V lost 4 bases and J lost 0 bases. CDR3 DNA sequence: TGTGCCAGCAGCTCCTGGACTAGCGGGAGGGCCTCCTACGAGCAGTACTTC. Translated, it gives CASSSWTSGRASYEQYF.

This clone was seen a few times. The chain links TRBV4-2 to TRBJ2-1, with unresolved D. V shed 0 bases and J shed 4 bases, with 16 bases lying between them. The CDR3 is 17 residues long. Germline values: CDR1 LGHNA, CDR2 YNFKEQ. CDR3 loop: CASSQDYGGPPYNEQFF. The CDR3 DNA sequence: TGTGCCAGCAGCCAAGATTATGGCGGCCCCCCTTACAATGAGCAGTTCTTC.

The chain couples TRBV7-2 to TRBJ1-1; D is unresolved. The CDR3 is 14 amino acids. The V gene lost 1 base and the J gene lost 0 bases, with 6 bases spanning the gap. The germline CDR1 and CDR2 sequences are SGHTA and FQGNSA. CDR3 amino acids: CASSLGSMNTEAFF. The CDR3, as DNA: TGTGCCAGCAGCTTAGGGAGCATGAACACTGAAGCTTTCTTT.

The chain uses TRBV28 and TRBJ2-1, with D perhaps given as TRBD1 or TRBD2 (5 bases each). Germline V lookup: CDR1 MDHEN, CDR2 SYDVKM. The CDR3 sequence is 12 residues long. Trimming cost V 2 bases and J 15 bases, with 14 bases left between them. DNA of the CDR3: TGTGCCAGCAGTTTAATCGGGACCTCCCCGTTCTTC. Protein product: CASSLIGTSPFF.

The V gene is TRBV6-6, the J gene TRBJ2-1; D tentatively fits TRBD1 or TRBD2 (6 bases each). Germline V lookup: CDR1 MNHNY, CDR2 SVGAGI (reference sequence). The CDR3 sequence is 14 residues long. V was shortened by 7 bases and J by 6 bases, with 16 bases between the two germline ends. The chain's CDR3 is CASTTVGGPNEQFF. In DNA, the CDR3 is TGTGCCAGCACCACCGTCGGGGGCCCCAATGAGCAGTTCTTC.

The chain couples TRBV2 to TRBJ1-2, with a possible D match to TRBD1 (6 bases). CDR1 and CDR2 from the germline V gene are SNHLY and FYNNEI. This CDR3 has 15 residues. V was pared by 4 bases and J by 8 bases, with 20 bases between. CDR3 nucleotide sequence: TGTGCCAGCAGTGTACGGAACCGGGCAGGGGAGGGCTACACCTTC. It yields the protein CASSVRNRAGEGYTF.

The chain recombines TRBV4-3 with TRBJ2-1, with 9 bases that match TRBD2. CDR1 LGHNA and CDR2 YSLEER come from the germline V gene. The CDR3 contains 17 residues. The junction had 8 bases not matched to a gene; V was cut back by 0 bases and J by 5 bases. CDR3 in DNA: TGCGCCAGCAGCCAAGATTTGGTTAGCGGGAGTGACAATGAGCAGTTCTTC. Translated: CASSQDLVSGSDNEQFF.

In DNA, the CDR3 is TGTGCCAGCAGTTTATCACCACTAGCGGGGGTTAATGAGCAGTTCTTC. Amino acids: CASSLSPLAGVNEQFF. This chain links TRBV27 with TRBJ2-1; 11 bases are shared with TRBD2. This CDR3 has 16 amino acids. Trimming removed 0 bases from V and 7 bases from J; junction bases left unmatched: 5. Germline CDR1 MNHEY, CDR2 SMNVEV (reference sequence).

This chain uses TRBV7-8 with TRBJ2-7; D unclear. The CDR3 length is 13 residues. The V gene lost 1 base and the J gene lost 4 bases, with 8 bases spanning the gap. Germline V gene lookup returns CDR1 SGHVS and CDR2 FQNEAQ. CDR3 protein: CASSLVSGYEQYF. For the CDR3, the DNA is TGTGCCAGCAGCTTAGTTTCCGGATACGAGCAGTACTTC. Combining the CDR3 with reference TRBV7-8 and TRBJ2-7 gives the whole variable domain GAGVSQSPRYKVAKRGQDVALRCDPISGHVSLFWYQQALGQGPEFLTYFQNEAQLDKSGLPSDRFFAERPEGSVSTLKIQRTQQEDSAVYLCASSLVSGYEQYFGPGTRLTVT.

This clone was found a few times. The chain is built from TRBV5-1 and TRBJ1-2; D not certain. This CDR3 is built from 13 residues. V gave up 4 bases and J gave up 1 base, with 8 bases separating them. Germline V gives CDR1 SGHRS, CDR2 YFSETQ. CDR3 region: CASSDTYNYGYTF. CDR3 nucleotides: TGCGCCAGCAGCGATACTTATAACTATGGCTACACCTTC.

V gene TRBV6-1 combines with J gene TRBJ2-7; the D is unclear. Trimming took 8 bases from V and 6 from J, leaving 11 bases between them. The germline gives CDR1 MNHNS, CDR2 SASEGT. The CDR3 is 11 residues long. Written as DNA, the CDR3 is TGTGCCAGCGTTAGGGTCGGCGAGCAGTACTTC. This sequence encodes CASVRVGEQYF.

The CDR3 DNA is TGCGCCAGCAGCTTGAGTGTGGGCAGGGTGTATGGCGAGCAGTACTTC. It translates to CASSLSVGRVYGEQYF. This chain uses TRBV5-1 with TRBJ2-7; tentative D call: TRBD1 (5 bases). V was clipped by 1 base and J by 6 bases, with 20 bases between them. This CDR3 spans 16 amino acids. Germline V gene lookup returns CDR1 SGHRS and CDR2 YFSETQ.